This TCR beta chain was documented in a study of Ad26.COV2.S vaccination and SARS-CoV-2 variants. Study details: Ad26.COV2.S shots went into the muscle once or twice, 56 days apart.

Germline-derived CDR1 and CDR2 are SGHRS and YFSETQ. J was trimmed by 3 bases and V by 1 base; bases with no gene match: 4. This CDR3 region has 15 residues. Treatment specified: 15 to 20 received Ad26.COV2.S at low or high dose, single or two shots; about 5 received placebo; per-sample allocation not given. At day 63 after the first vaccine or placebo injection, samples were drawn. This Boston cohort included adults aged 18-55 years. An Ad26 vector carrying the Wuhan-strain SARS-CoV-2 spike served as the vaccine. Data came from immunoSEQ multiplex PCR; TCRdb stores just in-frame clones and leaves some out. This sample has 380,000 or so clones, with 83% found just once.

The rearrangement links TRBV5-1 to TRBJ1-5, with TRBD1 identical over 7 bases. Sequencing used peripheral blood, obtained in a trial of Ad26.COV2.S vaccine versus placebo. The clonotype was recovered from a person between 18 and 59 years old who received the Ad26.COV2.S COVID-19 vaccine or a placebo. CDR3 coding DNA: TGCGCCAGCAGCTTGCAGGGGGGAAACAATCAGCCCCAGCATTTT. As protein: CASSLQGGNNQPQHF.